The present TCR beta chain was sequenced within a study of T cell repertoires in cytomegalovirus infection. This clonotype was picked up a small number of times. MiXCR, run by TCRdb on the reads, gives a single entry per CDR3 protein. The sample shows some 600,000 distinct CDR3 sequences, 24% of them seen only once. V was shortened by 1 base and J by 2 bases, with 8 bases between the two germline ends. Germline V gives CDR1 SNHLY, CDR2 FYNNEI. This CDR3 contains 14 residues. This TCR was recovered from a human donor in good health (CMV status not recorded). Some clones in this sample may be carry-over from other donors' samples. The J gene is TRBJ1-1, the V gene TRBV2; TRBD1 might be the D (6 bases). Sequenced: CD8+ T cells from PBMCs. CDR3 region: CASSEGTVNTEAFF. CDR3 DNA sequence: TGTGCCAGCAGTGAAGGGACAGTTAACACTGAAGCTTTCTTT.